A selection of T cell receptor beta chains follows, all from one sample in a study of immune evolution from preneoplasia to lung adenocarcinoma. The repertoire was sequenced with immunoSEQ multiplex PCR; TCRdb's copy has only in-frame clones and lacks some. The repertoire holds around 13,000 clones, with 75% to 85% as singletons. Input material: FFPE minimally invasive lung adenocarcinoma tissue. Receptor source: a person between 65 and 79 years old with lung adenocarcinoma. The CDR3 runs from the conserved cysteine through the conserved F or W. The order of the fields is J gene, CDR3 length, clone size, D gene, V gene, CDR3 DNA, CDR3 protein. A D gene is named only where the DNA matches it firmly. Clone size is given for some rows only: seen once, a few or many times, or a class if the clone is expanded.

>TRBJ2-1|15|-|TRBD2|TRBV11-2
TGTGCCAGCAGCGTCCTAGCGGGAGACTACAATGAGCAGTTCTTC
CASSVLAGDYNEQFF
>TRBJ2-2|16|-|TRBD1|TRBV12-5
TGTGCTACTACTTTATGGGACAGGGGTAAGGCCGGGGAGCTGTTTTTT
CATTLWDRGKAGELFF
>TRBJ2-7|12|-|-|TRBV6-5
-
CASTSGRYEQYF
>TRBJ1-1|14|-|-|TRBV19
TGTGCCAGTAGTATAGGGGGAGCAGGGACTGAAGCTTTCTTT
CASSIGGAGTEAFF
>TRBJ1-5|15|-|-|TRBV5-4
TGTGCCAGCAGCTTGGCCGGATCGGGCAATCAGCCCCAGCATTTT
CASSLAGSGNQPQHF
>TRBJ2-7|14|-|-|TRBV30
TGTGCCTGGAATAATGGAGGGCCAGCTCTCGAGCAGTACTTC
CAWNNGGPALEQYF
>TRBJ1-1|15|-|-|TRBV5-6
TGTGCCAGCAGCTTGCCCGGGGCCTGGAACACTGAAGCTTTCTTT
CASSLPGAWNTEAFF
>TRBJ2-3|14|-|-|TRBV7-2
TGTGCCAGCAGCTTAGATTTGGGGGGCGGCACGCAGTATTTT
CASSLDLGGGTQYF
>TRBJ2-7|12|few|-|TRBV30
TGTGCCTGGAGTTGGACTAACTACGAGCAGTACTTC
CAWSWTNYEQYF
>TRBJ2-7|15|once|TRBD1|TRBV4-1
TGCGCCAGCAGCCAAGCCAGGACAGGGGTCTACGAGCAGTACTTC
CASSQARTGVYEQYF
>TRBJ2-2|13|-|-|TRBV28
TGTGCCAGCAGAACAGGACCGACCGGGGAGCTGTTTTTT
CASRTGPTGELFF
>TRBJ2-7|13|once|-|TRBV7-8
TGTGCCAGCAGCCGGGATAGGGGCTACGAGCAGTACTTC
CASSRDRGYEQYF
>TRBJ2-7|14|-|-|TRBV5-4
TGTGCCAGCAGCGAGATCGGGGGCGCGGAAGAGCAGTACTTC
CASSEIGGAEEQYF
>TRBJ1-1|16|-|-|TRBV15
TGTGCCACCAGAGAGGGATTCGGAGGGGCGGACACTGAAGCTTTCTTT
CATREGFGGADTEAFF
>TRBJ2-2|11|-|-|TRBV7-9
TGTGCCAGCAGCCCCTTCCGGGAGCTGTTTTTT
CASSPFRELFF
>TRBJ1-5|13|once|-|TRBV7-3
TGTGCCAGCAGCTTTTCATTCAATCAGCCCCAGCATTTT
CASSFSFNQPQHF
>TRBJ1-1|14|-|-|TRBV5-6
TGTGCCAGCAGCTCAAGGGAGAAGAACACTGAAGCTTTCTTT
CASSSREKNTEAFF
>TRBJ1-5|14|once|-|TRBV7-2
TGTGCCAGCAGCTTAAAGGGTTCCGATCAGCCCCAGCATTTT
CASSLKGSDQPQHF
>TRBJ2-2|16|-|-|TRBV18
TGTGCCAGCTCACTCCGGGACACAGTAACCACCGGGGAGCTGTTTTTT
CASSLRDTVTTGELFF
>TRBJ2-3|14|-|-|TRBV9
TGTGCCAGCAGCGCCGGCTATAGCACAGATACGCAGTATTTT
CASSAGYSTDTQYF
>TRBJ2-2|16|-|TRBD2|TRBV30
TGTGCCTGGAGTCCCGGACTAGCGGGACGAACCGGGGAGCTGTTTTTT
CAWSPGLAGRTGELFF
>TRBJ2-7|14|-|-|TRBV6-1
TGTGCCAGCAGCGAGAACAGGTTGTTGTACGAGCAGTACTTC
CASSENRLLYEQYF
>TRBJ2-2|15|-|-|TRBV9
TGTGCCAGCAGCGTGGACATTGAGGGCACCGGGGAGCTGTTTTTT
CASSVDIEGTGELFF
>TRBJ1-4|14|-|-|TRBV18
TGTGCCAGCTCACCTAGCCCGGCTAATGAAAAACTGTTTTTT
CASSPSPANEKLFF
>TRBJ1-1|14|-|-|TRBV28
TGTGCCAGCACCCACGGGGGAGAGAACACTGAAGCTTTCTTT
CASTHGGENTEAFF
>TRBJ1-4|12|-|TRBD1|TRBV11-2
TGTGCCAGCAGCCAGGACAGGCCGGACCTGTTTTTT
CASSQDRPDLFF
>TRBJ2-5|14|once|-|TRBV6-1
TGTGCCAGCAGTCCCCTGGGGACTCTGGAGACCCAGTACTTC
CASSPLGTLETQYF
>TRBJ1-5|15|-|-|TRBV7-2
TGTGCCAGCAGCTTAGGGGGGTTGAGCAATCAGCCCCAGCATTTT
CASSLGGLSNQPQHF
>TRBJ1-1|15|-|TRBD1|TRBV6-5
TGTGCCAGCAGTCTGACAGGGAGAGGGTCCACTGAAGCTTTCTTT
CASSLTGRGSTEAFF
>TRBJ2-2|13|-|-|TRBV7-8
TGTGCCAGCAGCGGACAGTCAACCGGGGAGCTGTTTTTT
CASSGQSTGELFF
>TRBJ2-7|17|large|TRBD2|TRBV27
TGTGCCAGCAGCAGGTCTAGCGGGGGCCCTCCCGCGGGGGAGCAGTACTTC
CASSRSSGGPPAGEQYF
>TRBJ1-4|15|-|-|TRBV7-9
TGTGCCAGCAGCTTAGACAAGACAACTAATGAAAAACTGTTTTTT
CASSLDKTTNEKLFF
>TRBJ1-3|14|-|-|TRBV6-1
TGTGCCAGCAGTGAATTAAGCTCTGGAAACACCATATATTTT
CASSELSSGNTIYF
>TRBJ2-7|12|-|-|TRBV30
TGTGCCTCCGGGCTTAACGGGGTCGAGCAGTACTTC
CASGLNGVEQYF
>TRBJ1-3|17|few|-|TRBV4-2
TGTGCCAGCAGCCAAGACGGGTCAGGAAACTCTGGAAACACCATATATTTT
CASSQDGSGNSGNTIYF
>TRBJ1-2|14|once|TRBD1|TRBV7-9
TGTGCCAGCAGCTCATCACAGGGGAGCCATGGCTACACCTTC
CASSSSQGSHGYTF
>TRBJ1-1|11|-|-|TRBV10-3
TGTGCCATCAGGGAAACAGTTGAAGCTTTCTTT
CAIRETVEAFF
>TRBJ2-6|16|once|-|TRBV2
TGTGCCAGCAGTGCGCAGGGGGGATCTGGGGCCAACGTCCTGACTTTC
CASSAQGGSGANVLTF
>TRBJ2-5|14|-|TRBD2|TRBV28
TGTGCCAGCACCGGCGGGGGGGCTAGGGAGACCCAGTACTTC
CASTGGGARETQYF
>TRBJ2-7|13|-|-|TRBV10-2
TGCGCCAGCAGGGGGTCAGCGGGTTTCGAGCAGTACTTC
CASRGSAGFEQYF
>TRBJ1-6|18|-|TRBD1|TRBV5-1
TGCGCCAGCAGCTTAAAGGGACAGGACAGCTCCTATAATTCACCCCTCCACTTT
CASSLKGQDSSYNSPLHF
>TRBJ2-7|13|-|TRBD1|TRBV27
TGTGCCAGCAGTTCCTCGACAGGGGTCGAGCAGTACTTC
CASSSSTGVEQYF
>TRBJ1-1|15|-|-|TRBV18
TGTGCCAGCTCACCAGAAGGAGTCATGAACACTGAAGCTTTCTTT
CASSPEGVMNTEAFF
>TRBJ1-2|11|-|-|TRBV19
TGTGCCAGTAGTATAGGGTATGGCTACACCTTC
CASSIGYGYTF
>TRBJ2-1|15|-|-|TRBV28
TGTGCCAGCAGTGCATACGGGACTGAATACAATGAGCAGTTCTTC
CASSAYGTEYNEQFF
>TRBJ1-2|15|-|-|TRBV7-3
TGTGCCAGCAGCTTAGCCGGGGAAGCTAACTATGGCTACACCTTC
CASSLAGEANYGYTF
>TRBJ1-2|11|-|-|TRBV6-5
TGTGCCAGCAGTTCATTGACAGATTACACCTTC
CASSSLTDYTF
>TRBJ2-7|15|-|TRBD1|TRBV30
TGTGCCTGGAGTGACCGGACAGGGGGGCTTTACGAGCAGTACTTC
CAWSDRTGGLYEQYF
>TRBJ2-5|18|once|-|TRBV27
TGTGCCAGCAGTTTATTTAAGGGTGGGGTCCAGGGGTCAGAGACCCAGTACTTC
CASSLFKGGVQGSETQYF
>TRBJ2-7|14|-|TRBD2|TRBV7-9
TGTGCCAGCAGCCCTAGCGGAGGCGGGGACGAGCAGTACTTC
CASSPSGGGDEQYF
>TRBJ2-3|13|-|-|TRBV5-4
TGTGCCAGCAGCACTGAGGGCACAGATACGCAGTATTTT
CASSTEGTDTQYF
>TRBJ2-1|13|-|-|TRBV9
TGTGCCAGCAGCGTAGAGGTCTACAATGAGCAGTTCTTC
CASSVEVYNEQFF
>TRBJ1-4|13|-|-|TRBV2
TGTGCCAGCAGAAAGGGGCAGGTTGAAAAACTGTTTTTT
CASRKGQVEKLFF
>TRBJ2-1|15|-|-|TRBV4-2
TGTGCCAGCAGCCCCAGCACAGGGTGGAAGGGTGAGCAGTTCTTC
CASSPSTGWKGEQFF
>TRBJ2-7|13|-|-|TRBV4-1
TGCGCCAGCAGTTCCTCCCAGGGGTACGAGCAGTACTTC
CASSSSQGYEQYF